This TCR beta chain was identified in a study of tumor-infiltrating lymphocytes in primary liver carcinoma. Overall study: Regardless of tissue type, samples showed similar yields of roughly 3.5 to 7.5 million productive TCRbeta reads.

A word on this clonotype: Its specificity is unknown.

A primer matching the constant region was used to make TCR beta cDNA from approximately 0.45 ug of total RNA. Libraries covering TCR beta were generated through three nested multiplex PCR rounds (using a slightly modified ARM-PCR). Both of the initial two PCR rounds ran for roughly 11 cycles and employed TRBV1-TRBV30 forward primers alongside a C-beta reverse primer. TCRdb re-called the multiplex PCR reads through MiXCR, storing one row per CDR3 protein. The sample gives tens of thousands of distinct CDR3 sequences, over 65% of which show up once; more than 25% is in the top ten. Study outcomes and limitations: Pairs of tumor regions overlapped more than tumor-adjacent and tumor-blood pairs did.

The approximately 20-31 mg bulk tissue piece was not sorted before simultaneous RNA and DNA extraction. Patients were treatment-naive with chronic HBV infection. Each tumor had five separate regions sampled. In germline, CDR1 is MNHEY, CDR2 SVGAGI. After removal of 6 bases from V and 10 bases from J, the junction contained 12 bases not matched to a gene. This CDR3 spans 14 amino acids. This receptor was taken from a man aged 40-49 years with primary liver carcinoma and hepatitis B virus infection. The chain links TRBV6-5 to TRBJ2-4, with 7 bases fitting TRBD2. Sequencing was carried out using liver tumor tissue from sampling region 3. Specified subset: tumor region T3, left-lateral pole. CDR3 residues: CASRPGGGGEIQYF. The DNA of the CDR3 is TGTGCCAGCAGGCCGGGAGGTGGAGGCGAGATTCAGTACTTC.